These T cell receptor beta chains were read from a single sample in a study of immune evolution from preneoplasia to lung adenocarcinoma. Only in-frame clones appear in the TCRdb table, and some are missing; sequencing was by immunoSEQ multiplex PCR. The data contain roughly 2,600 clones, 80% to 90% of them singletons. Sequences were obtained from FFPE invasive lung adenocarcinoma tissue. These receptors were obtained from a person aged 65-85 years with invasive lung adenocarcinoma. The CDR3 runs from the conserved cysteine through the conserved F or W. The D gene is left open where the match is weak. Only part of the rows carry a size: once, few, many, or a class if the clone is expanded.

d_gene: TRBD2
j_gene: TRBJ2-7
v_gene: TRBV7-8
abundance: NA
CDR3nt: TGTGCCAGCAGCATTTCTAGCGGGAGGGCGCTTTACGAGCAGTACTTC
CDR3aa: CASSISSGRALYEQYF

d_gene: TRBD2
j_gene: TRBJ2-7
v_gene: TRBV4-3
abundance: few
CDR3nt: TGCGCCAGCAGCCAAGAGTGGGCTAGCGGTACCTACGAGCAGTACTTC
CDR3aa: CASSQEWASGTYEQYF

d_gene: NA
j_gene: TRBJ2-1
v_gene: TRBV18
abundance: once
CDR3nt: TGTGCCAGCTCACCACCGGGATCTAGCGCAAGCTCCTACAATGAGCAGTTCTTC
CDR3aa: CASSPPGSSASSYNEQFF

d_gene: NA
j_gene: TRBJ1-2
v_gene: TRBV5-5
abundance: large
CDR3nt: TGTGCCAGCAGCGAAGGACAGTCCGATGGCTACACCTTC
CDR3aa: CASSEGQSDGYTF

d_gene: NA
j_gene: TRBJ1-1
v_gene: TRBV5-1
abundance: NA
CDR3nt: TGCGCCAGCAGCTTGGGGGGGGGCACTGAAGCTTTCTTT
CDR3aa: CASSLGGGTEAFF

d_gene: NA
j_gene: TRBJ2-5
v_gene: TRBV7-3
abundance: NA
CDR3nt: TGTGCCAGCAGTTACGGGAGTGGAGAGACCCAGTACTTC
CDR3aa: CASSYGSGETQYF

d_gene: NA
j_gene: TRBJ1-1
v_gene: TRBV5-1
abundance: once
CDR3nt: TGCGCCAGCAGCTCCACCACAACCAGGGGCACTGAAGCTTTCTTT
CDR3aa: CASSSTTTRGTEAFF

d_gene: NA
j_gene: TRBJ2-5
v_gene: TRBV7-7
abundance: once
CDR3nt: TGTGCTAGCAGCTTAGACTTGTCCCAGGGGGAGACCCAGTACTTC
CDR3aa: CASSLDLSQGETQYF

d_gene: NA
j_gene: TRBJ2-1
v_gene: TRBV4-2
abundance: NA
CDR3nt: TGTGCCAGCAGCCAAGAGGGACTCCCATCGGGCGAGCAGTTCTTC
CDR3aa: CASSQEGLPSGEQFF

d_gene: NA
j_gene: TRBJ1-5
v_gene: TRBV30
abundance: NA
CDR3nt: TGTGCCTGGAGTGTAGAGGGGAATCAGCCCCAGCATTTT
CDR3aa: CAWSVEGNQPQHF

d_gene: NA
j_gene: TRBJ2-1
v_gene: TRBV7-9
abundance: once
CDR3nt: TGTGCCAGCAGCTTAACTGGCGTTAGCTCCTACAATGAGCAGTTCTTC
CDR3aa: CASSLTGVSSYNEQFF

d_gene: NA
j_gene: TRBJ2-1
v_gene: TRBV19
abundance: NA
CDR3nt: TGTGCCAGTAGTATCGGTCACGTGAGCTCCTACAATGAGCAGTTCTTC
CDR3aa: CASSIGHVSSYNEQFF

d_gene: NA
j_gene: TRBJ1-1
v_gene: TRBV30
abundance: NA
CDR3nt: TGTGCCTGGAGTGGGGAGGAGGCCCCTGAAGCTTTCTTT
CDR3aa: CAWSGEEAPEAFF

d_gene: TRBD2
j_gene: TRBJ2-7
v_gene: TRBV7-9
abundance: NA
CDR3nt: TGTGCCAGCAGCCCTAGCGGCTACGAGCAGTACTTC
CDR3aa: CASSPSGYEQYF

d_gene: NA
j_gene: TRBJ2-7
v_gene: TRBV20-1
abundance: few
CDR3nt: TGCAGTGGACCGATAGCCTACGAGCAGTACTTC
CDR3aa: CSGPIAYEQYF

d_gene: NA
j_gene: TRBJ2-6
v_gene: TRBV6-6
abundance: NA
CDR3nt: TGTGCCAGCAGTCAGGGGACTGGGGCCAACGTCCTGACTTTC
CDR3aa: CASSQGTGANVLTF

d_gene: TRBD2
j_gene: TRBJ2-1
v_gene: TRBV6-5
abundance: NA
CDR3nt: TGTGCCAGCAGAATTAGCGGGAGCTCCTACAATGAGCAGTTCTTC
CDR3aa: CASRISGSSYNEQFF

d_gene: TRBD1
j_gene: TRBJ2-7
v_gene: TRBV18
abundance: NA
CDR3nt: TGTGCCAGCTCGGGACAGGGGGCACGCGAGAAGTACTTC
CDR3aa: CASSGQGAREKYF

d_gene: NA
j_gene: TRBJ2-3
v_gene: TRBV11-2
abundance: few
CDR3nt: TGTGCCAGCAGCTGGACTACCAGCACAGATACGCAGTATTTT
CDR3aa: CASSWTTSTDTQYF

d_gene: TRBD2
j_gene: TRBJ2-7
v_gene: TRBV18
abundance: NA
CDR3nt: TGTGCCAGCCGGACTAGCGGGGGGAATTCCTACGAGCAGTACTTC
CDR3aa: CASRTSGGNSYEQYF

d_gene: NA
j_gene: TRBJ1-3
v_gene: TRBV5-1
abundance: NA
CDR3nt: TGCGCCAGCAGCTTGGAGGGCAGCGGAGGAAACACCATATATTTT
CDR3aa: CASSLEGSGGNTIYF

d_gene: TRBD1
j_gene: TRBJ2-1
v_gene: TRBV29-1
abundance: NA
CDR3nt: TGCAGCGTTGAAGGGACAGGGGGTTATGAGCAGTTCTTC
CDR3aa: CSVEGTGGYEQFF

d_gene: TRBD1
j_gene: TRBJ1-2
v_gene: TRBV27
abundance: NA
CDR3nt: TGTGCCAGCAGTCTCCGACAGGGGAATACCTATGGCTACACCTTC
CDR3aa: CASSLRQGNTYGYTF

d_gene: NA
j_gene: TRBJ2-6
v_gene: TRBV18
abundance: NA
CDR3nt: TGTGCCAGCTCACCACAAGGGGTGGGGGCCAACGTCCTGACTTTC
CDR3aa: CASSPQGVGANVLTF

d_gene: NA
j_gene: TRBJ2-3
v_gene: TRBV29-1
abundance: NA
CDR3nt: TGCAGCGTTGAAGATCTTAAGTCAGCGGGCACAGATACGCAGTATTTT
CDR3aa: CSVEDLKSAGTDTQYF

d_gene: NA
j_gene: TRBJ2-5
v_gene: TRBV7-8
abundance: NA
CDR3nt: TGTGCCAGCAGCCATGAGACCCAGTACTTC
CDR3aa: CASSHETQYF

d_gene: NA
j_gene: TRBJ2-5
v_gene: TRBV5-1
abundance: NA
CDR3nt: TGCGCCAGCAGTTACCAAGAGACCCAGTACTTC
CDR3aa: CASSYQETQYF

d_gene: TRBD2
j_gene: TRBJ2-3
v_gene: TRBV7-9
abundance: NA
CDR3nt: TGTGCCAGCAGCTCGACCCTACTAGCGGGAGGGTTAAGCGATACGCAGTATTTT
CDR3aa: CASSSTLLAGGLSDTQYF

d_gene: NA
j_gene: TRBJ2-7
v_gene: TRBV4-3
abundance: NA
CDR3nt: TGCGCCAGCAGCCAAGATCTCCGGGACGAGCAGTACTTC
CDR3aa: CASSQDLRDEQYF

d_gene: TRBD2
j_gene: TRBJ2-1
v_gene: TRBV7-2
abundance: few
CDR3nt: TGTGCCAGCAGCTTAATTAGCGGGGGATGGGATGAGCAGTTCTTC
CDR3aa: CASSLISGGWDEQFF

d_gene: TRBD1
j_gene: TRBJ2-7
v_gene: TRBV19
abundance: NA
CDR3nt: TGTGCCAGTAGTTTGACAGGGGGGAGGTCGAACGAGCAGTACTTC
CDR3aa: CASSLTGGRSNEQYF

d_gene: NA
j_gene: TRBJ1-1
v_gene: TRBV4-3
abundance: NA
CDR3nt: TGCGCCAGCAGCCGGGGCTTGAACCTTGAAGCTTTCTTT
CDR3aa: CASSRGLNLEAFF